The entry that follows covers one TCR beta chain sequence. These data are taken from a study of blood T cell repertoires in COVID-19. About the research overall: The study drew acute and convalescent COVID-19 samples from the United States, Italy and Spain. PBMCs, B-cell-depleted T cells, or T cells were the source of the cDNA or gDNA that made up the material.

The CDR3 is made up of 13 amino acids. Per germline, CDR1 MDHEN and CDR2 SYDVKM. The V end was cut by 11 bases, the J end by 5 bases, with 18 bases between. In the study's own analysis: Reference gene primers were amplified, and this amplification served to estimate nucleated cell counts. The method was immunoSEQ multiplex PCR; TCRdb's version includes in-frame clones alone and lacks a portion of them. D and trimming were read from the DNA, whereas the V and J calls and clone size are those reported in that table. The sample has 160,000 or so clones, roughly 93% seen once. The chain recombines TRBV28 with TRBJ1-2; D is unresolved. Sequenced: peripheral blood. The sequence was obtained from a man in his late teens or twenties with acute or convalescent COVID-19. The DNA for the CDR3 is TGTGCCGCGGAGGGCCGAACCCTTTATGGCTACACCTTC. It specifies CAAEGRTLYGYTF.